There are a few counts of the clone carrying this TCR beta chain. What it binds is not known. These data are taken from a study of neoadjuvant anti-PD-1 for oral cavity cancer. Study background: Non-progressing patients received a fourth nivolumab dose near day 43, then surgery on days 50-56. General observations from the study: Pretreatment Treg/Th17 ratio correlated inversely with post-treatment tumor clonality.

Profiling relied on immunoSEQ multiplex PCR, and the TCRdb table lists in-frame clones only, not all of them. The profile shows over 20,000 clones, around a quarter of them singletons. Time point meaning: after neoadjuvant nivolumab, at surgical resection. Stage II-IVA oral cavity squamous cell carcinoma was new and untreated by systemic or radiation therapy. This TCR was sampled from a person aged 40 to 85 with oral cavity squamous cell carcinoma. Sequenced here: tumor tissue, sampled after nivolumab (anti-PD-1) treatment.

CDR3 DNA: TGTGCCAGCAGCGTATCGGGCAATCAGCCCCAGCATTTT. As protein: CASSVSGNQPQHF. This chain joins TRBV9 and TRBJ1-5, with D hard to call. There are 13 residues in the CDR3. Germline V gives CDR1 SGDLS, CDR2 YYNGEE. The V and J ends lost 1 base and 2 bases respectively, with 4 bases between them.